This entry describes one T cell receptor beta chain. No antigen is known for it. The junction does not match germline at one end; this may be a read error. Busulfan-fludarabine conditioning, marrow transplant, and cyclophosphamide on days +3 and +4 were administered. Generated by immunoSEQ multiplex PCR, the TCRdb table keeps only in-frame clones and is missing some. The sample yields around 26,000 clones, without any singletons. The CDR3 covers 17 residues. The germline gives CDR1 SGHVS, CDR2 FNYEAQ. The entry originates in a study of T cells after posttransplantation cyclophosphamide. Points from the study as a whole: Later blood repertoires were often dominated by clones from the donor CD8+ memory compartment. Skin or GI-infiltrating T cells shared few TRB sequences with blood.

Material: PBMCs, obtained after allogeneic stem cell transplant with posttransplant cyclophosphamide. This rearrangement joins TRBV7-6 to TRBJ2-5, with 15 bases matching TRBD2. The sequence came from a young adult male patient who received an allogeneic stem cell transplant from a related donor, was CMV-positive, and had no GVHD. T cells may partly derive from the graft donor. The CDR3 region is CAGSPGLAGGSRETQYF. CDR3 bases: TGTGCCGGCAGCCCGGGACTAGCGGGGGGCTCGCGGGAGACCCAGTACTTC.